These 7 T cell receptor beta chains came from one sample sequenced in a study of T cell changes during pregnancy in multiple sclerosis. This table comes from immunoSEQ multiplex PCR, and its TCRdb copy is limited to in-frame clones, with some not included. The data show about 60,000 clones, about nine tenths seen once. This sample comprised peripheral blood, obtained in the second trimester of pregnancy. The receptors stem from a female donor in good health, enrolled as a control in a pregnancy study.

The chain recombines TRBV2 with TRBJ2-7, with TRBD2 identical over 12 bases. CDR1 and CDR2 (germline): SNHLY, FYNNEI. The CDR3 has 14 residues. The J segment lost 3 bases and the V segment lost 4 bases, leaving 1 base of the junction unmatched. In nucleotides, the CDR3 is TGTGCCAGCAGTGGGACTAGCGGGGTCTACGAGCAGTACTTC. Amino acids: CASSGTSGVYEQYF. The full variable domain, rest sourced from reference TRBV2 and TRBJ2-7, is EPEVTQTPSHQVTQMGQEVILRCVPISNHLYFYWYRQILGQKVEFLVSFYNNEISEKSEIFDDQFSVERPDGSNFTLKIRSTKLEDSAMYFCASSGTSGVYEQYFGPGTRLTVT.

V gene TRBV19 combines with J gene TRBJ2-7; D may be TRBD2 (6 bases). CDR3 length equals 15 residues. Between the trimmed V and J ends, which lost 3 bases and 7 bases, there was a span of 19 bases. CDR1 and CDR2 (germline): LNHDA, SQIVND (reference sequence). The CDR3 protein is CASSMGGVGIREQYF. The CDR3 DNA sequence: TGTGCCAGTAGTATGGGGGGTGTGGGGATTCGGGAGCAGTACTTC.

The chain employs TRBV5-6 and TRBJ2-5; 8 positions agree with TRBD2. Germline-derived CDR1 and CDR2 are SGHDT and YYEEEE. This CDR3 spans 14 amino acids. Losses at the gene ends were 5 bases for V and 1 base for J; bases not matched to a gene: 4. This CDR3 reads CASRTGGVQETQYF. The CDR3 nucleotides read TGTGCCAGCAGGACCGGGGGGGTCCAAGAGACCCAGTACTTC.

The V call is TRBV27, the J call TRBJ2-2, with 7 bases identical to TRBD1. CDR3 length: 15 amino acids. From germline, CDR1 is MNHEY and CDR2 SMNVEV (reference sequence). The V and J ends lost 8 bases and 1 base, in that order; junction bases with no gene match: 7. The CDR3 coding sequence is TGTGCCAGCTTATCCGGGACAGAGAACACCGGGGAGCTGTTTTTT. Its translation: CASLSGTENTGELFF.

This chain uses TRBV1 with TRBJ2-7; the table gives TRBD2 as D, unverified against the DNA. TRBV1 is a pseudogene. The CDR3 has 13 amino acids. The CDR3, as DNA: TGCACCAGCAGCCAACTCCGAGGTCACGAGCAGTACTTC. Its protein product is CTSSQLRGHEQYF.

The table lists this clone with a few counts. V and J are TRBV5-1 and TRBJ1-6; D is uncertain. The length of the CDR3 is 14 residues. Germline values: CDR1 SGHRS, CDR2 YFSETQ. V lost 0 bases to trimming and J lost 10 bases, with 11 bases between them. CDR3 in amino acids: CASSLAGVNSPLHF. CDR3 bases: TGCGCCAGCAGCTTGGCCGGGGTAAACTCACCCCTCCACTTT.

CDR3 protein: CASSLWTGVNYEQYF. The CDR3 DNA follows: TGTGCCAGCAGCTTATGGACAGGTGTCAACTACGAGCAGTACTTC. The rearrangement joins TRBV11-2 to TRBJ2-7, with TRBD1 matching 7 bases. Germline lookup yields CDR1 SGHAT and CDR2 FQNNGV. The CDR3 runs to 15 residues. Germline trimming cut 2 bases from V and 3 bases from J; bases unmatched to any gene: 7. Drawing the rest from reference TRBV11-2 and TRBJ2-7, the complete variable domain is EAGVAQSPRYKIIEKRQSVAFWCNPISGHATLYWYQQILGQGPKLLIQFQNNGVVDDSQLPKDRFSAERLKGVDSTLKIQPAKLEDSAVYLCASSLWTGVNYEQYFGPGTRLTVT.